One TCR beta chain is described in this entry. Its antigen is as yet unknown. This CDR3 contains 14 residues. V was cut by 2 bases and J by 1 base, with 8 bases left in between. CDR1 is MNHEY, CDR2 SVGEGT, per germline. Separate cDNA molecules each had unique molecular identifiers attached to them. TCRdb redid the calling of the 5' RACE reads with MiXCR, one entry per CDR3 protein. Among about 110,000 distinct CDR3 sequences listed, roughly 12% were seen once. This record belongs to a study of early T cells in non-severe SARS-CoV-2 infection. Across the study: Sequencing was performed on bulk RNA from unsorted whole blood, leaving chains unpaired. Whole-study results and caveats: Sequences matched to VDJdb favored anti-spike CD8 responses, while private and CD4 specificities were missed.

The J gene is TRBJ1-1, the V gene TRBV6-2 or TRBV6-3; D unresolved. The TCR was taken from an adult who was a healthcare worker with PCR-confirmed SARS-CoV-2 infection or an uninfected control (not recorded which). The sequenced material came from whole blood. The CDR3 region has the DNA TGTGCCAGCAGTTACGGGCCGGAGAACACTGAAGCTTTCTTT. This gives the protein CASSYGPENTEAFF.